The rows below give T cell receptor beta chains drawn from one sample of a study of naive and memory T cell subsets. TCRdb re-called the UMI-ligation and nested PCR reads through MiXCR, storing one row per CDR3 protein. Of 130,000 to 150,000 distinct CDR3 sequences listed, around 15% are singletons. The material sequenced was naive CD4+ T cells from blood. These receptors were obtained from a human donor in good health. Each CDR3 is given without its conserved first and last residue.

v_gene,len,CDR3aa
TRBV5-1,13,ASSYGQGRGYGYT
TRBV6-2/TRBV6-3,12,ASSLGGSFGEQY
TRBV28,12,ASRKGGVGNIQY
TRBV29-1,12,SVVSLAGIGEQY
TRBV5-1,15,ASSFTPAGHPGYEQY
TRBV11-2,14,ASSIGQGLISGGYT
TRBV5-1,15,ASSWTLAGGSTDTQY
TRBV6-6,13,ASNPSGTGGETQY
TRBV5-6,13,ASRGQAGIQETQY
TRBV10-3,13,AISPAGGRTDTQY
TRBV12-3/TRBV12-4,16,ASSITSGRGPGSYEQY
TRBV20-1,10,SADPVYNEQF
TRBV29-1,15,SVEDRSPRGKINEQF
TRBV10-3,12,AISEQGDKNIQY
TRBV18,13,ASSPLAGDFNEQF
TRBV20-1,11,SARDNRNTEAF
TRBV5-5,12,ASSLVGAVETQY
TRBV4-2,15,ASSQDEGAGTGQPQH
TRBV7-3,17,ASSHTGLAGVGSTDTQY
TRBV12-3/TRBV12-4,9,ASSRGYEQY
TRBV7-9,11,ASSLSVKDTQY
TRBV27,13,ASRLSAGAGYEQF
TRBV4-1,14,ASSPGRGSRRAEQF
TRBV6-5,13,ASSYTREGSGELF
TRBV7-2,13,ASSLNREGNNEQF
TRBV9,11,ASARGEYTEAF
TRBV7-2,12,ASSLESAGQPQH
TRBV7-9,18,ASSLGFVAISSQENNEQF
TRBV10-3,14,AISMTSGRATGELF
TRBV18,14,ASSPSSGTGANVLT
TRBV20-1,14,SANPRLAAGTDTQY
TRBV10-3,12,AISDRQRNTEAF
TRBV5-4,15,ASSPGTSGSRADTQY
TRBV7-2,15,ASSLKRELGAHNEQF
TRBV7-9,16,ASSFSISSSANSYEQY
TRBV6-6,13,ASSGTSGRAYEQY
TRBV12-3/TRBV12-4,10,ASQDRTYEQY
TRBV4-1,14,ASSQADLNFIYEQY
TRBV7-2,14,ASSLGRKELNQPQH
TRBV11-2,12,ASSFDGRGNEQF
TRBV19,14,ASSIEGSGRPYEQY
TRBV9,13,ASSLDPRGDNEQF
TRBV28,13,ASSRTVRDTDTQY
TRBV14,12,ASSQTGLTYEQY
TRBV9,12,ASSGDSGANVLT
TRBV18,11,ASSPGSSYEQY
TRBV20-1,14,SARGTSGPRRETQY
TRBV29-1,13,SVMRDSINTGELF
TRBV20-1,12,SARGGAAATEAF
TRBV20-1,13,SAAGVRSLQETQY
TRBV5-1,11,ASSWTRSETQY
TRBV10-3,11,AISERPGDEQF